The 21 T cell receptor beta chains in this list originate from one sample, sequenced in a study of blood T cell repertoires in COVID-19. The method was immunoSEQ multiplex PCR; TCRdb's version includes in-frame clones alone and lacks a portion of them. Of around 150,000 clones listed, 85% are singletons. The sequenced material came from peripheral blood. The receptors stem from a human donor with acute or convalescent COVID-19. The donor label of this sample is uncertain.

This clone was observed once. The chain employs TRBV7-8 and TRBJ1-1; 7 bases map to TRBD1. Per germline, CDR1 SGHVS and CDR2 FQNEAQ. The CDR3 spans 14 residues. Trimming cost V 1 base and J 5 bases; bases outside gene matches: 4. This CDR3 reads CASSLEGARTEAFF. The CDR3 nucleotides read TGTGCCAGCAGCTTAGAGGGGGCGAGAACTGAAGCTTTCTTT.

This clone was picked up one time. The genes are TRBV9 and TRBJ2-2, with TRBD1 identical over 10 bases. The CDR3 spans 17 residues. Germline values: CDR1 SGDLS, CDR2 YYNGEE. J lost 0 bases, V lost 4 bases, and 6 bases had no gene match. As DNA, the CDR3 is TGTGCCAGCAGCAACGGACAGGGGGGCTCGAACACCGGGGAGCTGTTTTTT. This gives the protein CASSNGQGGSNTGELFF.

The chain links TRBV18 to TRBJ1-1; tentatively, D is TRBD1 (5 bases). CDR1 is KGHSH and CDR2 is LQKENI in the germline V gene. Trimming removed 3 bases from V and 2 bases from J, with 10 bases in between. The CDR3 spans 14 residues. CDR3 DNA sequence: TGTGCCAGCTCACCCTATACAGGTAACACTGAAGCTTTCTTT. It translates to CASSPYTGNTEAFF.

The CDR3 nucleotides read TGTGCCAGCAGCCAAAGGAGGGATCTGAACTATGGCTACACCTTC. This sequence encodes CASSQRRDLNYGYTF. The rearrangement joins TRBV3-1 (or the pseudogene TRBV3-2) to TRBJ1-2; D uncertain. The germline V gene encodes CDR1 LGHDT and CDR2 YNNKEL (reference sequence). CDR3 length equals 15 residues. The V end lost 2 bases, the J end lost 2 bases, and 12 bases lay between the germline ends.

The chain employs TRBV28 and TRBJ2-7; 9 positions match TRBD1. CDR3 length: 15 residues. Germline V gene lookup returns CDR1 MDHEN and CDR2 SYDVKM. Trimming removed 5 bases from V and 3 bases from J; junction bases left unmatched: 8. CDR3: CASSTGGIRIYEQYF. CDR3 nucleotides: TGTGCCAGCAGTACAGGGGGCATTCGTATCTACGAGCAGTACTTC.

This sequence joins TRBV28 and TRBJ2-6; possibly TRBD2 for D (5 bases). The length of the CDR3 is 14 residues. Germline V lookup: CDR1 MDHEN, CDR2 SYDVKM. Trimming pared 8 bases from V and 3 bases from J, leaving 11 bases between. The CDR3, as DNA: TGTGCCAGCTCTCTGGCGGGTGGGGCCAACGTCCTGACTTTC. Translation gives CASSLAGGANVLTF.

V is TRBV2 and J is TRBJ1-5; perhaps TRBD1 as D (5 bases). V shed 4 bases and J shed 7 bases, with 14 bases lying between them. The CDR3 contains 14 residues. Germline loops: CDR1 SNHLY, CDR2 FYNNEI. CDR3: CASSGSGGVQPQHF. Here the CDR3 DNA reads TGTGCCAGCAGTGGATCGGGGGGAGTGCAGCCCCAGCATTTT. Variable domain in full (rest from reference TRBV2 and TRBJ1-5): EPEVTQTPSHQVTQMGQEVILRCVPISNHLYFYWYRQILGQKVEFLVSFYNNEISEKSEIFDDQFSVERPDGSNFTLKIRSTKLEDSAMYFCASSGSGGVQPQHFGDGTRLSIL.

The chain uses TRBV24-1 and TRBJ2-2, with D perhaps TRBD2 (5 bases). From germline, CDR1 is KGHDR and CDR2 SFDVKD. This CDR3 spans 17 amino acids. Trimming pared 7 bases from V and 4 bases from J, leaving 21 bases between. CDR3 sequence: CATSSSWTPRGTGELFF. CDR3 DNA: TGTGCCACCAGCAGCTCATGGACTCCTCGGGGCACCGGGGAGCTGTTTTTT.

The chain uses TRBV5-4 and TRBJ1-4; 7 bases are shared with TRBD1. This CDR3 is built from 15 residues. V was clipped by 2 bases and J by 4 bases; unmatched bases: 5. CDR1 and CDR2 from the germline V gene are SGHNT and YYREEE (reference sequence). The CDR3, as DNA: TGTGCCAGCAGCTTTACCGGGACAGTTAATGAAAAACTGTTTTTT. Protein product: CASSFTGTVNEKLFF.

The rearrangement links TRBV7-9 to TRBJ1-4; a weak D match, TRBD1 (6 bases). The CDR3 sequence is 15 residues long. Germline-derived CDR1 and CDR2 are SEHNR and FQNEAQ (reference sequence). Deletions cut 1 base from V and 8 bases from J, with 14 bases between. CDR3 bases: TGTGCCAGCAGCTTAGACGGACAGCCAAACGAAAAACTGTTTTTT. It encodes CASSLDGQPNEKLFF.

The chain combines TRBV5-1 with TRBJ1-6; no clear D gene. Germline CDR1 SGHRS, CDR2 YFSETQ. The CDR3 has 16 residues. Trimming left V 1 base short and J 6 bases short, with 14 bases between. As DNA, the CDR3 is TGCGCCAGCAGCTTGAACGACGGACTTATTAATTCACCCCTCCACTTT. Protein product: CASSLNDGLINSPLHF.

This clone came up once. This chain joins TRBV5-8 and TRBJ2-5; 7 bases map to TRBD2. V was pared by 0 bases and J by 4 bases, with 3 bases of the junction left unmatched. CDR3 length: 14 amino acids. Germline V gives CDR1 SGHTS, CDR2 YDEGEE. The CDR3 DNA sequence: TGTGCCAGCAGCTTGGTTCAGCGGGGAGAGACCCAGTACTTC. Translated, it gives CASSLVQRGETQYF.

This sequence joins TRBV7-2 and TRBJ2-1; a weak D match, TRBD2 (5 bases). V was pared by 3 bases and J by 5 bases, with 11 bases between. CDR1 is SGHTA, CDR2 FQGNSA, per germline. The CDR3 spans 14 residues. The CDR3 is CASSLRELDNEQFF. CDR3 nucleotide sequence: TGTGCCAGCAGCTTGAGGGAGTTGGACAATGAGCAGTTCTTC.

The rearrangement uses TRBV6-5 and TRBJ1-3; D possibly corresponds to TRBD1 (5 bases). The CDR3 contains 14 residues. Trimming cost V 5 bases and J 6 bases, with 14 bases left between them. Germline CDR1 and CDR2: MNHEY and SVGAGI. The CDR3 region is CASSRGSQSNTIYF. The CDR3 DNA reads TGTGCCAGCAGTAGGGGATCTCAGTCAAACACCATATATTTT.

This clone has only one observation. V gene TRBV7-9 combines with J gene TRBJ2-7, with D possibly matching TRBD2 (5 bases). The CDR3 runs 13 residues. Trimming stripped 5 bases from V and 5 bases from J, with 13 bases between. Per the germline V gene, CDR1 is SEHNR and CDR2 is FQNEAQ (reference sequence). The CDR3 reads CASSIRGLDEQYF. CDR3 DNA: TGTGCCAGCAGCATACGGGGTCTCGACGAGCAGTACTTC.

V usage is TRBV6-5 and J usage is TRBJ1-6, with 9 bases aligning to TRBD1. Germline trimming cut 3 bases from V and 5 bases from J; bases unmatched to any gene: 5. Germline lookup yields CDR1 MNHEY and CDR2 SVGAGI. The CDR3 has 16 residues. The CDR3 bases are TGTGCCAGCAGTTATGGGACAGGGCGGAATAATTCACCCCTCCACTTT. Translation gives CASSYGTGRNNSPLHF.

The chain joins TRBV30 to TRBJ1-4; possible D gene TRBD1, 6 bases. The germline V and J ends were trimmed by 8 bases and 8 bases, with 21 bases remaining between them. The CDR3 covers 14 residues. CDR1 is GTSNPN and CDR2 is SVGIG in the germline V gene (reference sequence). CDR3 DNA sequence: TGTGCCCACCGAGGGGGGGGCTGGGCGGAAAAACTGTTTTTT. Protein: CAHRGGGWAEKLFF. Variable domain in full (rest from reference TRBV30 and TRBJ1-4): SQTIHQWPATLVQPVGSPLSLECTVEGTSNPNLYWYRQAAGRGLQLLFYSVGIGQISSEVPQNLSASRPQDRQFILSSKKLLLSDSGFYLCAHRGGGWAEKLFFGSGTQLSVL.

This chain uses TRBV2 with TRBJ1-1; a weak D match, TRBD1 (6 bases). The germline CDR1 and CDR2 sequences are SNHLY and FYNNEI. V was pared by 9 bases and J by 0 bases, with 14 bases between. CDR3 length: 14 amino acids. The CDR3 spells CARGRGDMNTEAFF. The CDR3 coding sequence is TGTGCCAGGGGCAGGGGTGACATGAACACTGAAGCTTTCTTT.

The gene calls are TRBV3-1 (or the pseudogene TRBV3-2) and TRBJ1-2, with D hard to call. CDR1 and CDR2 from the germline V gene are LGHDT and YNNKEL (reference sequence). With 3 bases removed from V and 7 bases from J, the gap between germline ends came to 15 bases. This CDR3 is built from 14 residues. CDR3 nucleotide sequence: TGTGCCAGCAGCCAGGTTTCGAATTCCGGTGGCTACACCTTC. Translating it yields CASSQVSNSGGYTF.

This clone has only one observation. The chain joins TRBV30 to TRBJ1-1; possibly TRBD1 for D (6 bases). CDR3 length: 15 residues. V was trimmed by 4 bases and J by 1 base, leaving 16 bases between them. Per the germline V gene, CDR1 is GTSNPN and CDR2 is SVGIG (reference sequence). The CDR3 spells CAWIRRGAGNTEAFF. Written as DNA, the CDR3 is TGTGCCTGGATAAGACGGGGGGCGGGGAACACTGAAGCTTTCTTT.

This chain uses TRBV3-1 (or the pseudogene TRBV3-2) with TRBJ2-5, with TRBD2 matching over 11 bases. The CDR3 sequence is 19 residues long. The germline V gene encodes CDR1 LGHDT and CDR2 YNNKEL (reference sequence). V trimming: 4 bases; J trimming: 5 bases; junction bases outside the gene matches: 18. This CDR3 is CASSRQQGLAVGKRETQYF. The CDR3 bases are TGTGCCAGCAGCCGGCAACAGGGACTAGCGGTTGGGAAGCGGGAGACCCAGTACTTC.